The 30 T cell receptor beta chains listed next were all sequenced from one sample in a study of T cells in Graves' hyperthyroidism and ophthalmopathy. RNA transcripts yielded amplified TCR beta CDR3 regions. Researchers ran a first-round RT-PCR on the TCR CDR3 using the HTBI primer set. TCRdb passed the multiplex PCR reads through MiXCR, listing each CDR3 protein once. The table includes over 450,000 distinct CDR3 sequences, under 15% detected once. The sample was blood. The source of these receptors is a woman aged 18 to 35 with Graves' hyperthyroidism.

DNA for the CDR3: TGTGCCAGCAGCGGGACAGCTAGCACAGATACGCAGTATTTT. This translates into CASSGTASTDTQYF. This rearrangement joins TRBV12-3 or TRBV12-4 to TRBJ2-3; 7 bases fit TRBD1. V dropped 6 bases and J dropped 0; count of bases not matched to a gene: 3. This CDR3 is built from 14 residues.

This clonotype was picked up a small number of times. V gene TRBV18 combines with J gene TRBJ1-1, with D hard to call. Deletions cut 3 bases from V and 5 bases from J, with 19 bases between. CDR3 length equals 16 residues. Germline CDR1 is KGHSH and CDR2 is LQKENI. This chain's CDR3 is CASSPEMGPTGTEAFF. The CDR3 DNA is TGTGCCAGCTCACCCGAGATGGGCCCCACGGGGACTGAAGCTTTCTTT.

This clonotype has a count of ten or more. The chain couples TRBV19 to TRBJ2-1; D uncertain. Per the germline V gene, CDR1 is LNHDA and CDR2 is SQIVND (reference sequence). The CDR3 contains 14 residues. The V end lost 2 bases, the J end lost 6 bases, and 11 bases lay between the germline ends. In DNA form, the CDR3 reads TGTGCCAGTAGTATATGGGGATCATCCAATGAGCAGTTCTTC. Amino acids: CASSIWGSSNEQFF.

The rearrangement joins TRBV6-5 to TRBJ2-7; maybe TRBD1 (5 bases). The CDR3 covers 14 residues. V lost 0 bases, J lost 2 bases, and 8 bases lay in between. Germline V CDR1 and CDR2: MNHEY, SVGAGI. The CDR3 DNA sequence: TGTGCCAGCAGTTACTCAGGGGCCCCCTACGAGCAGTACGTC. Its translation: CASSYSGAPYEQYV.

This clonotype was counted between two and nine times. The J gene is TRBJ2-5, the V gene TRBV20-1, with TRBD1 matching 7 bases. This CDR3 is built from 13 residues. Germline V CDR1 and CDR2: DFQATT, SNEGSKA (reference sequence). The V segment lost 5 bases and the J segment 3 bases; nucleotides outside the gene matches: 6. The DNA for the CDR3 is TGCAGTGCTGAGGGACAGTCTAAAGAGACCCAGTACTTC. Protein sequence: CSAEGQSKETQYF.

This clonotype was observed many times. The chain couples TRBV10-2 to TRBJ2-7; 13 nucleotides agree with TRBD2. With 5 bases clipped from V and 7 bases from J, the junction kept 8 bases outside the gene matches. The CDR3 is 15 amino acids. The V gene's germline CDR1 is WSHSY and CDR2 SAAADI. This chain's CDR3 is CASSYGLAGEGEQYF. The CDR3 DNA follows: TGCGCCAGCAGTTATGGACTAGCGGGAGAGGGGGAGCAGTACTTC.

Note on this clonotype: The germline gene is not matched at one end of the junction; a read error may be the cause. The gene calls are TRBV3-1 and TRBJ2-1; D is ambiguous. The CDR3 covers 15 residues. CDR1 and CDR2 (germline): LGHDT, YNNKEL (reference sequence). The CDR3 sequence: CASSLPLTSYNEQSF. The DNA for the CDR3 is TGTGCCAGCAGCCTCCCACTCACCTCCTACAATGAGCAGTCCTTC.

This clonotype has at least ten counts. V usage is TRBV11-3 and J usage is TRBJ1-4; D is uncertain. Germline assignment: CDR1 SGHNT and CDR2 YENEEA. The V gene lost 3 bases and the J gene lost 6 bases, with 5 bases spanning the gap. CDR3 size: 12 residues. The DNA for the CDR3 is TGTGCCAGCAGCTTTCGTGATGAAAAACTGTTTTTT. It specifies CASSFRDEKLFF.

This clonotype was detected ten times or more. The genes are TRBV24-1 and TRBJ2-1; D remains unclear. V shed 2 bases and J shed 3 bases, with 4 bases lying between them. This CDR3 contains 13 residues. Germline CDR1 KGHDR, CDR2 SFDVKD. The CDR3 sequence: CATSDSYYNEQFF. The CDR3 DNA reads as TGTGCCACCAGTGATTCCTACTACAATGAGCAGTTCTTC.

This clonotype was found a few times. This rearrangement joins TRBV9 to TRBJ2-1; no definite D call. CDR1 is SGDLS and CDR2 is YYNGEE in the germline V gene. The CDR3 spans 14 residues. Trimming took off 2 bases at V and 8 bases at J, with 14 bases between the two ends. Here the CDR3 DNA reads TGTGCCAGCAGCGTGGTGGATGGGTTTGATGAGCAGTTCTTC. This translates into CASSVVDGFDEQFF.

This clonotype has ten or more counts. This rearrangement joins TRBV29-1 to TRBJ1-1; a weak D match, TRBD1 (6 bases). CDR3 length: 13 residues. With 4 bases removed from V and 1 base from J, the gap between germline ends came to 10 bases. Germline-derived CDR1 and CDR2 are SQVTM and ANQGSEA. The CDR3 DNA is TGCAGCGTTGTCACAGGGACGAACACTGAAGCTTTCTTT. It yields the protein CSVVTGTNTEAFF.

The chain recombines TRBV19 with TRBJ2-2, with D unclear. Germline V gives CDR1 LNHDA, CDR2 SQIVND (reference sequence). V was shortened by 3 bases and J by 0 bases, with 14 bases between the two germline ends. The CDR3 runs 17 residues. CDR3: CASSIPFGTSNTGELFF. The CDR3 DNA follows: TGTGCCAGTAGTATTCCCTTTGGTACCTCGAACACCGGGGAGCTGTTTTTT.

This chain uses TRBV7-9 with TRBJ2-4; D is possibly TRBD1 or TRBD2 (5 bases each). Germline lookup yields CDR1 SEHNR and CDR2 FQNEAQ (reference sequence). The length of the CDR3 is 15 residues. Trimming left V 1 base short and J 4 bases short, with 11 bases between. The CDR3 sequence is CASSLVRDRKNIQYF. CDR3 coding DNA: TGTGCCAGCAGCTTAGTCCGGGACCGAAAAAACATTCAGTACTTC.

Regarding this clonotype: The CDR3 carries no conserved terminal phenylalanine or tryptophan, so it likely arises from a read error. The chain combines TRBV3-1 with TRBJ2-1; D perhaps matches TRBD1 (6 bases). V was cut by 3 bases and J by 5 bases, with 11 bases left in between. The CDR3 is 14 residues long. The V gene's germline CDR1 is LGHDT and CDR2 YNNKEL (reference sequence). Here the CDR3 reads CASSQITGNNEQFC. As DNA, the CDR3 is TGTGCCAGCAGCCAGATAACAGGGAACAATGAGCAGTTCTGC.

V gene TRBV15 combines with J gene TRBJ1-2, with 7 bases that match TRBD1. Per germline, CDR1 LNHNV and CDR2 YYDKDF (reference sequence). After removal of 3 bases from V and 4 bases from J, the junction contained 5 bases not matched to a gene. This CDR3 has 14 amino acids. CDR3 sequence (DNA): TGTGCCACCAGCAGGGACAGGATCTCCTATGGCTACACCTTC. Translated: CATSRDRISYGYTF.

This clonotype was detected only a few times. The chain is built from TRBV9 and TRBJ1-4; D is undetermined. Germline CDR1 reads SGDLS; CDR2 reads YYNGEE. CDR3 length equals 14 residues. V was clipped by 1 base and J by 8 bases, with 12 bases between them. The CDR3 loop reads CASSVSGFGEKLFF. Written as DNA, the CDR3 is TGTGCCAGCAGCGTATCTGGTTTTGGCGAAAAACTGTTTTTT.

In its sample, this clonotype was seen many times. V gene TRBV12-3 or TRBV12-4 combines with J gene TRBJ2-7; 7 positions agree with TRBD2. The CDR3 loop spans 13 amino acids. V was pared by 3 bases and J by 3 bases, with 2 bases of the junction left unmatched. Here the CDR3 DNA reads TGTGCCAGCAGTTTGGGGGGGTTCTACGAGCAGTACGTC. Translating it yields CASSLGGFYEQYV.

This rearrangement joins TRBV5-1 to TRBJ2-3, with 13 positions matching TRBD2. V shed 1 base and J 0 bases; nucleotides not matched to a gene: 5. The germline gives CDR1 SGHRS, CDR2 YFSETQ. This CDR3 has 18 amino acids. The CDR3 region has the DNA TGCGCCAGCAGCTTGTGGGGGACTAGCGGGATGAGCACAGATACGCAGTATTTT. Its protein product is CASSLWGTSGMSTDTQYF.

This clonotype was picked up many times. V and J are TRBV3-1 and TRBJ2-3; D is possibly TRBD2 (8 bases). Germline V gives CDR1 LGHDT, CDR2 YNNKEL (reference sequence). The length of the CDR3 is 14 residues. V dropped 4 bases and J dropped 4 bases, with 12 bases sitting between them. The CDR3 is CASSPGGTADTQYF. As DNA, the CDR3 is TGTGCCAGCAGCCCGGGAGGGACAGCAGATACGCAGTATTTT.

This clonotype was seen repeatedly, ten times or more. V usage is TRBV27 and J usage is TRBJ2-1; D unresolved. Germline-derived CDR1 and CDR2 are MNHEY and SMNVEV (reference sequence). The V end was cut by 0 bases, the J end by 9 bases, with 9 bases between. The CDR3 is 13 residues long. CDR3 sequence (DNA): TGTGCCAGCAGTTTATCCTACGACTCTGAGCAGTTCTTC. Its protein is CASSLSYDSEQFF.

This clonotype was counted many times. V and J are TRBV12-5 and TRBJ2-3; 13 bases map to TRBD2. Germline V gene sequence: CDR1 LGHNT, CDR2 FRNRAP. Trimming removed 6 bases from V and 1 base from J; junction bases left unmatched: 13. The CDR3 contains 19 residues. CDR3 nucleotides: TGTGCTAGTGGCTGGCCTCTACTAGCGGGAGGGCCCGGCACAGATACGCAGTATTTT. Amino acids: CASGWPLLAGGPGTDTQYF.

This clonotype was observed many times. The chain uses TRBV9 and TRBJ2-2; 16 nucleotides line up with TRBD2. The CDR3 runs 19 residues. In germline, CDR1 is SGDLS, CDR2 YYNGEE. The trim removed 4 bases at V and 4 bases at J, leaving 10 bases unmatched. Written as DNA, the CDR3 is TGTGCCAGCAGCCTCGGGACTAGCGGGAGGGCGTTTGTCACCGGGGAGCTGTTTTTT. Its protein is CASSLGTSGRAFVTGELFF. The full variable domain, with the rest looked up from reference TRBV9 and TRBJ2-2, is DSGVTQTPKHLITATGQRVTLRCSPRSGDLSVYWYQQSLDQGLQFLIQYYNGEERAKGNILERFSAQQFPDLHSELNLSSLELGDSALYFCASSLGTSGRAFVTGELFFGEGSRLTVL.

This clonotype was found many times. The chain couples TRBV12-3 or TRBV12-4 to TRBJ1-1; 7 bases are a match to TRBD1. This CDR3 is 15 amino acids long. With 6 bases clipped from V and 1 base from J, the junction kept 8 bases outside the gene matches. The CDR3 nucleotides are TGTGCCAGCAGCCCTGGGGGACAGCAGAACACTGAAGCTTTCTTT. Amino acids: CASSPGGQQNTEAFF.

This clonotype was found many times. The chain is built from TRBV20-1 and TRBJ1-2, with TRBD1 matching over 10 bases. Looked up from germline, CDR1 is DFQATT and CDR2 is SNEGSKA (reference sequence). V lost 0 bases and J lost 2; bases outside the gene matches: 9. The CDR3 loop spans 17 amino acids. CDR3 in DNA: TGCAGTGCTAGAGAGTCGACAGGGGGCCAGGTCAACTATGGCTACACCTTC. Translated: CSARESTGGQVNYGYTF.

This clonotype has a handful of counts. This may be a read error: a much more frequent sequence differs by one nucleotide. This chain uses TRBV7-9 with TRBJ2-1; perhaps TRBD1 as D (5 bases). The DNA matches TRBJ2-7 better at its end, which makes the J call doubtful. The CDR3 is 17 residues long. Per germline, CDR1 SEHNR and CDR2 FQNEAQ (reference sequence). The CDR3 here is CASSFSRAGPAYNEQYF. The CDR3 bases are TGTGCCAGCAGCTTTAGTCGTGCAGGGCCGGCCTACAATGAGCAGTACTTC.

In this sample, this clonotype turned up many times. The rearrangement uses TRBV27 and TRBJ2-1; perhaps TRBD1 as D (6 bases). The CDR3 is made up of 13 amino acids. Germline-derived CDR1 and CDR2 are MNHEY and SMNVEV (reference sequence). V lost 6 bases and J lost 4, with 10 bases in between. The CDR3 region is CASSFGQYNEQFF. CDR3 DNA sequence: TGTGCCAGCAGCTTTGGACAGTACAATGAGCAGTTCTTC.

This clonotype has at least ten counts. The gene calls are TRBV3-1 and TRBJ1-4, with D perhaps TRBD1 (5 bases). The CDR3 has 14 residues. Germline V gene data show CDR1 as LGHDT and CDR2 as YNNKEL (reference sequence). Trimming removed 6 bases at V and 1 base at J, with 9 bases between. The CDR3, as DNA: TGTGCCAGCAGGAGGACAAAAACTAATGAAAAACTGTTTTTT. It is translated as CASRRTKTNEKLFF.

As regards this clonotype: A read error is possible here, since a much larger clone lies one base away. The V and J genes are TRBV6-2 or TRBV6-3 and TRBJ1-4; D possibly corresponds to TRBD1 (5 bases). This CDR3 region has 15 residues. Germline lookup yields CDR1 MNHEY and CDR2 SVGEGT. In nucleotides, the CDR3 is TGTACCAGCAGTGTTCGGGGGGTCGGAAATGAAAAACTGTTTTTT. It is translated as CTSSVRGVGNEKLFF.

Many counts were recorded for this clonotype. The genes are TRBV5-1 and TRBJ2-1, with 8 bases fitting TRBD1. The V gene end was trimmed by 2 bases and the J gene end by 8 bases; junction bases not matched to a gene: 12. The CDR3 has 16 amino acids. Per germline, CDR1 SGHRS and CDR2 YFSETQ. The CDR3 DNA sequence: TGCGCCAGCAGCTTAGTCGTTGGACAGGGTCAGGATGAGCAGTTCTTC. It translates to CASSLVVGQGQDEQFF. The whole variable domain, remainder taken from reference TRBV5-1 and TRBJ2-1, is KAGVTQTPRYLIKTRGQQVTLSCSPISGHRSVSWYQQTPGQGLQFLFEYFSETQRNKGNFPGRFSGRQFSNSRSEMNVSTLELGDSALYLCASSLVVGQGQDEQFFGPGTRLTVL.

This chain connects TRBV25-1 to TRBJ1-3, with D unclear. The CDR3 length is 14 residues. Germline V gives CDR1 MGHDK, CDR2 SYGVNS. The germline V and J ends were trimmed by 1 base and 2 bases, with 6 bases remaining between them. Written as DNA, the CDR3 is TGTGCCAGCAGTGAATTTCGGACTGGAAACACCATATATTTT. This codes for CASSEFRTGNTIYF.